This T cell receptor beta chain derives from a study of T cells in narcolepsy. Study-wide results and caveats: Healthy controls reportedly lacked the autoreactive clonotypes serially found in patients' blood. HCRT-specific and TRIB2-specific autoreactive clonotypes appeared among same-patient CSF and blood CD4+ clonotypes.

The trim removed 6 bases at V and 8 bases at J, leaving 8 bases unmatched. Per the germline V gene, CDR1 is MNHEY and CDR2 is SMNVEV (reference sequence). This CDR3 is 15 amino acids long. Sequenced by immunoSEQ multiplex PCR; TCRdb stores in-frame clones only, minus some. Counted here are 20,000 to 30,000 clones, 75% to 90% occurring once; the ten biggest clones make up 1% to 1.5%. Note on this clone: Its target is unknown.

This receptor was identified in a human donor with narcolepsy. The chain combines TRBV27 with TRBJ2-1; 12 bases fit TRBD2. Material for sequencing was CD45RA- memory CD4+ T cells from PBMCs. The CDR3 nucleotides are TGTGCCAGCAGCTTGACTAGCGGGAGAAGCCATGAGCAGTTCTTC. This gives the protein CASSLTSGRSHEQFF.